The source of this T cell receptor (beta chain) is a study of T cells in Graves' hyperthyroidism and ophthalmopathy. In its sample, this clonotype was seen a few times. Template material for amplifying TCR beta CDR3 regions consisted of RNA transcripts. The HTBI primer set drove a first-round RT-PCR of the TCR CDR3. One entry per CDR3 protein, called by TCRdb with MiXCR from the multiplex PCR reads. The table has around 430,000 distinct CDR3 sequences, around 14% seen once. Used for diagnoses were clinical symptoms, serum thyroxine and TRAb, thyroid ultrasound and orbital computed tomography. Fresh 10 ml peripheral blood yielded PBMCs. This TCR derives from a woman aged 25 to 39 with Graves' hyperthyroidism. Sequencing was carried out using blood.

The CDR3 region is CASSYVGQGGGSQPQHF. The DNA of the CDR3 is TGTGCCAGCAGTTACGTGGGACAGGGTGGTGGAAGTCAGCCCCAGCATTTT. The chain has TRBV6-6 and TRBJ1-5, with TRBD1 matching 9 bases. V trimming: 2 bases; J trimming: 6 bases; junction bases outside the gene matches: 11. Germline loops: CDR1 MNHNY, CDR2 SVGAGI (reference sequence). The CDR3 loop spans 17 amino acids.